This record covers a single T cell receptor beta chain. This entry comes from a study of blood T cell repertoires in COVID-19. About the study: Samples of COVID-19 (acute and convalescent) were obtained from the United States, Italy and Spain.

Only in-frame clones appear in the TCRdb table, and some are missing; sequencing was by immunoSEQ multiplex PCR. The sample lists some 24,000 clones, roughly 87% occurring once. The CDR3 runs 11 residues. The ends were cut back, 6 bases at V and 6 bases at J, with 5 bases in the middle. The sequence was obtained from a human donor in a cohort sampled during active COVID-19. V usage is TRBV12-3 or TRBV12-4 and J usage is TRBJ2-2; D is possibly TRBD2 (5 bases). Material: peripheral blood. The CDR3 loop reads CASRRAGELFF. As DNA, the CDR3 is TGTGCCAGCAGGCGGGCCGGGGAGCTGTTTTTT.